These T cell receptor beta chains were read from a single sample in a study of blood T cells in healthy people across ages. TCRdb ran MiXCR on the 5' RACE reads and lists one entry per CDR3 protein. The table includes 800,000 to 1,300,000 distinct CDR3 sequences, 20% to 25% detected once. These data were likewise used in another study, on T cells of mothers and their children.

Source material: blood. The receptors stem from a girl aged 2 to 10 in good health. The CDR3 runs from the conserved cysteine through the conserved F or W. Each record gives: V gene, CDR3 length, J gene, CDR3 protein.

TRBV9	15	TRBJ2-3	CASSVVGRLTDTQYF
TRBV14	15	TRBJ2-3	CASSQNDRGTDTQYF
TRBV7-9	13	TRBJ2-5	CASTIGWEETQYF
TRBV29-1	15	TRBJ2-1	CSVGVGGQGFYEQFF
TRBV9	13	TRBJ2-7	CASSVGGGGEQYF
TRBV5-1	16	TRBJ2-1	CASSFTTSGRYNEQFF
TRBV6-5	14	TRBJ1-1	CASRTAGGKTEAFF
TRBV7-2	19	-	CASSSHRAPGTSGAYEQYF
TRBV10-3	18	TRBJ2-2	CAMADGAGMSANTGELFF
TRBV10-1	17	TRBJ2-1	CASSEGGLAGAGDGQFF
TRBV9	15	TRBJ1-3	CASSVGGFSGNTIYF
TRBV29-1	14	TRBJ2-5	CSVFDRGEQETQYF
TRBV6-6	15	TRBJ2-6	CASSTTVQEANVLTF